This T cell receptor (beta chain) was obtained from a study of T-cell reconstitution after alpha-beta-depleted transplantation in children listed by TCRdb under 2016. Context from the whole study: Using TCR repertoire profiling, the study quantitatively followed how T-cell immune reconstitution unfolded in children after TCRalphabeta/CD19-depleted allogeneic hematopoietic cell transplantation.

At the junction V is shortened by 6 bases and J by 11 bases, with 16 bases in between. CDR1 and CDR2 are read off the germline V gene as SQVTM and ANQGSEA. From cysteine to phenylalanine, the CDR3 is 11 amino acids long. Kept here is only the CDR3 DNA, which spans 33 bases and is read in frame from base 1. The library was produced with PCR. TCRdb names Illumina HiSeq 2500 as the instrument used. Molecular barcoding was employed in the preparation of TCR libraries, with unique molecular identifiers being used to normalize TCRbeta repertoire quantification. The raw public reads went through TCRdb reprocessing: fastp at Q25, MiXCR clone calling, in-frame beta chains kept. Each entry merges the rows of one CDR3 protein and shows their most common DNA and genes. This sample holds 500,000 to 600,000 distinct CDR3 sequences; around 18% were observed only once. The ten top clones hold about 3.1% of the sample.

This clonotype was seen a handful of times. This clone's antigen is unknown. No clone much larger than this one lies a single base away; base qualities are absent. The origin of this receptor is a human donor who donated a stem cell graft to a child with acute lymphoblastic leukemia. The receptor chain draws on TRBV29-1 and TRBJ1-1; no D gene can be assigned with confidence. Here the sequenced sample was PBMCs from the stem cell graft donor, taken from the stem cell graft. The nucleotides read TGCAGCGTCGATTCCGGGCTAGGGGCTTTCTTT. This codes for CSVDSGLGAFF. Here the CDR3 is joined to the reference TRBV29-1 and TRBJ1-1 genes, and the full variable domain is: SAVISQKPSRDICQRGTSLTIQCQVDSQVTMMFWYRQQPGQSLTLIATANQGSEATYESGFVIDKFPISRPNLTFSTLTVSNMSPEDSSIYLCSVDSGLGAFFGQGTRLTVV.